This TCR beta chain was captured by sequencing in a study of T cell responses to AZD1222 COVID-19 vaccine. Study-wide results and caveats: Donors in the cohort were predominantly white British and more often female, and clonal diversity was possibly underestimated.

Profiled with immunoSEQ multiplex PCR; TCRdb holds only in-frame clones, not every one. The sample lists under 130,000 clones, about 81% occurring once. Concerning this clone: Its antigen remains unidentified.

The origin of this receptor is an adult in good health. This material consisted of peripheral blood, taken on day 0 of AZD1222 vaccination.

The CDR3: CATSSGGPRTASNTEAFF. CDR3 DNA: TGTGCCACCAGCAGCGGGGGGCCCAGAACCGCCTCGAACACTGAAGCTTTCTTT. The J gene is TRBJ1-1, the V gene TRBV15, with D possibly being TRBD1 (6 bases). CDR1 is LNHNV and CDR2 is YYDKDF in the germline V gene (reference sequence). Trimming took off 3 bases at V and 1 base at J, with 21 bases between the two ends. CDR3 length: 18 amino acids.